This TCR beta chain was identified during a study of shared clonotypes between healthy human individuals. Study-wide results and limits: Researchers found naive subsets generally carried larger estimated richness than memory subsets.

Replicate PCRs for sorted subsets used around 200 ng DNA; this equaled about 30,000 T cell genomes. Here immunoSEQ multiplex PCR was the method, and the copy in TCRdb shows in-frame clones only, minus some. The table has 800,000 to 950,000 clones, approximately 96% seen once. Naive CD8 cells were CD45RO-negative, positively selected for CCR7, excluding terminally differentiated effector memory CD45RA+ cells. The CDR3 has 14 amino acids. Germline V gene data show CDR1 as LNHDA and CDR2 as SQIVND (reference sequence). V lost 5 bases and J lost 7, with 17 bases in between. In regard to this clone: As yet, its antigen is unknown.

Sample: naive CD8+ T cells sorted from blood. J is TRBJ1-1 and V is TRBV19, with D unclear. This sequence originates from a man aged 30 to 39 in good health. CDR3 bases: TGTGCCAGTAGTCTATCGGCCCGCCCGGATGAAGCTTTCTTT. It specifies CASSLSARPDEAFF.